This T cell receptor beta chain appears in the sequencing data of a study of OX40 agonist ivuxolimab in advanced cancers. This CDR3 spans 14 amino acids. CDR1 is MNHEY and CDR2 is SMNVEV in the germline V gene (reference sequence). V gave up 4 bases and J gave up 7 bases; unmatched junction bases: 2. Profiling relied on immunoSEQ multiplex PCR, and the TCRdb table lists in-frame clones only, not all of them. This table holds about 10,000 clones, 60% to 75% found once. The material was CD4+ or CD8+ T cells sorted from blood, obtained in a trial of the OX40 agonist ivuxolimab. The receptor's source is an adult with an advanced solid tumor such as melanoma, head and neck, liver or kidney cancer. The rearrangement joins TRBV27 to TRBJ2-1; 12 nucleotides align to TRBD2. The CDR3 nucleotides read TGTGCCAGCAGTTCCGGACTAGCGGGGAATGAGCAGTTCTTC. It yields the protein CASSSGLAGNEQFF.